A single sample is the source of the 24 T cell receptor beta chains below, sequenced in a study of OX40 agonist ivuxolimab in advanced cancers. Here immunoSEQ multiplex PCR was the method, and the copy in TCRdb shows in-frame clones only, minus some. The sample lists 15,000 to 20,000 clones, about 79% occurring once. This specimen consisted of CD4+ or CD8+ T cells sorted from blood, obtained in a trial of the OX40 agonist ivuxolimab. The receptors originated from an adult with an advanced solid tumor such as melanoma, head and neck, liver or kidney cancer.

By share, this clone ranks as medium-sized. Germline is not matched at one junction end, which may reflect a read error. This chain uses TRBV5-4 with TRBJ1-4, with no clear D. The CDR3 is 14 residues long. Germline lookup yields CDR1 SGHNT and CDR2 YYREEE (reference sequence). For the CDR3, the DNA is TGTGCCAGCAGCCCCGGAGAGTCTAAGGAAAAACTGTTTTTT. This gives the protein CASSPGESKEKLFF.

The chain uses TRBV15 and TRBJ2-1, with D uncertain. The CDR3 runs 14 residues. V was shortened by 5 bases and J by 8 bases, with 16 bases between the two germline ends. Germline CDR1 is LNHNV and CDR2 is YYDKDF (reference sequence). The CDR3 nucleotides are TGTGCCACCAGCGCCGGACCGCGCCGGGATGAGCAGTTCTTC. This codes for CATSAGPRRDEQFF.

This clone was detected only a few times. The J gene is TRBJ2-3, the V gene TRBV28; 11 positions match TRBD2. CDR1 and CDR2 from the germline V gene are MDHEN and SYDVKM. Germline trimming cut 9 bases from V and 2 bases from J; bases unmatched to any gene: 4. The length of the CDR3 is 14 residues. The CDR3 region is CASRLAGLTDTQYF. The CDR3 region has the DNA TGTGCCAGTAGACTAGCGGGGCTCACAGATACGCAGTATTTT.

V usage is TRBV2 and J usage is TRBJ2-1, with TRBD2 matching 10 bases. The ends lost 0 bases at V and 7 bases at J; junction bases unmatched: 6. Germline CDR1 is SNHLY and CDR2 is FYNNEI. This CDR3 has 16 residues. CDR3 in DNA: TGTGCCAGCAGTGAAGCGCTAGCGGGAGATCAAAATGAGCAGTTCTTC. Translated: CASSEALAGDQNEQFF.

The chain employs TRBV4-3 and TRBJ2-3; no clear D. The germline V gene encodes CDR1 LGHNA and CDR2 YSLEER. This CDR3 has 15 amino acids. Trimming cost V 0 bases and J 0 bases, with 7 bases left between them. DNA of the CDR3: TGCGCCAGCAGCCAAGATGTAGCTAGCACAGATACGCAGTATTTT. Its translation: CASSQDVASTDTQYF.

The chain couples TRBV27 to TRBJ2-5, with 14 bases aligning to TRBD2. J lost 4 bases, V lost 1 base, and 8 bases had no gene match. The CDR3 has 18 amino acids. CDR1 and CDR2 (germline): MNHEY, SMNVEV (reference sequence). This CDR3 reads CASSLWGLAGAEVETQYF. As DNA, the CDR3 is TGTGCCAGCAGTTTATGGGGACTAGCGGGAGCTGAGGTAGAGACCCAGTACTTC.

The J gene is TRBJ1-1, the V gene TRBV4-3; D call uncertain. Trimming pared 4 bases from V and 1 base from J, leaving 10 bases between. Germline CDR1 LGHNA, CDR2 YSLEER. The length of the CDR3 is 14 residues. CDR3 nucleotides: TGCGCCAGCAGCCTAACCACGGCGAACACTGAAGCTTTCTTT. It encodes CASSLTTANTEAFF.

The V call is TRBV7-8, the J call TRBJ1-2, with D uncertain. Trimming left V 5 bases short and J 6 bases short, with 22 bases between. This CDR3 is built from 16 residues. Per germline, CDR1 SGHVS and CDR2 FQNEAQ. The CDR3 is CASSVVSPTGVDGYTF. The CDR3, as DNA: TGTGCCAGCAGCGTAGTATCCCCAACCGGGGTGGATGGCTACACCTTC. Full variable domain (rest looked up from reference TRBV7-8 and TRBJ1-2): GAGVSQSPRYKVAKRGQDVALRCDPISGHVSLFWYQQALGQGPEFLTYFQNEAQLDKSGLPSDRFFAERPEGSVSTLKIQRTQQEDSAVYLCASSVVSPTGVDGYTFGSGTRLTVV.

This clone was counted a few times. This chain links TRBV6-5 with TRBJ2-5, with 12 bases identical to TRBD2. Looked up from germline, CDR1 is MNHEY and CDR2 is SVGAGI. The V and J ends lost 2 bases and 5 bases, in that order; junction bases with no gene match: 6. The CDR3 is 16 residues long. The CDR3 coding sequence is TGTGCCAGCAGTTACCCCCGTGGGACTAGCGGGGAGACCCAGTACTTC. Encoded protein: CASSYPRGTSGETQYF.

This clone has more than one count but fewer than ten. This chain links TRBV7-9 with TRBJ1-1, with D hard to call. The CDR3 contains 12 residues. V was cut by 6 bases and J by 1 base, with 6 bases left in between. Germline loops: CDR1 SEHNR, CDR2 FQNEAQ (reference sequence). The DNA for the CDR3 is TGTGCCAGCAGACGGGGGAACACTGAAGCTTTCTTT. Residues: CASRRGNTEAFF.

The rearrangement joins TRBV6-6 to TRBJ2-7, with 10 bases that match TRBD1. The germline CDR1 and CDR2 sequences are MNHNY and SVGAGI (reference sequence). J was trimmed by 5 bases and V by 5 bases; bases with no gene match: 9. CDR3 length: 15 residues. Written as DNA, the CDR3 is TGTGCCAGCAGTCCGACAGGGGGCTATTTAAACGAGCAGTACTTC. This gives the protein CASSPTGGYLNEQYF.

The V gene is TRBV9, the J gene TRBJ2-7; unclear D gene. The V and J ends lost 0 bases and 0 bases respectively, with 10 bases between them. The CDR3 runs 15 residues. CDR1 SGDLS and CDR2 YYNGEE come from the germline V gene. CDR3 bases: TGTGCCAGCAGCGTAGGCGGTGCCGGCTCCTACGAGCAGTACTTC. This sequence encodes CASSVGGAGSYEQYF.

This sequence joins TRBV5-1 and TRBJ1-1, with D perhaps TRBD1 (6 bases). Germline values: CDR1 SGHRS, CDR2 YFSETQ. The CDR3 spans 15 residues. Between the trimmed V and J ends, which lost 0 bases and 9 bases, there was a span of 18 bases. The CDR3 region has the DNA TGCGCCAGCAGCTTGGCCGCACAGGGCAAAAAACAAGCTTTCTTT. This sequence encodes CASSLAAQGKKQAFF. The entire variable domain, with the rest obtained from reference TRBV5-1 and TRBJ1-1, is as follows: KAGVTQTPRYLIKTRGQQVTLSCSPISGHRSVSWYQQTPGQGLQFLFEYFSETQRNKGNFPGRFSGRQFSNSRSEMNVSTLELGDSALYLCASSLAAQGKKQAFFGQGTRLTVV.

The chain couples TRBV4-2 to TRBJ1-2; 7 bases match TRBD1. The V segment lost 2 bases and the J segment 2 bases; nucleotides outside the gene matches: 8. Per germline, CDR1 LGHNA and CDR2 YNFKEQ. The CDR3 length is 16 residues. The chain's CDR3 is CASSQFAGGRNYGYTF. DNA for the CDR3: TGTGCCAGCAGCCAATTCGCAGGGGGACGGAACTATGGCTACACCTTC.

The genes are TRBV2 and TRBJ2-2; D gene uncertain. This CDR3 comprises 14 residues. Trimming shortened V by 3 bases and J by 6 bases, and 11 bases separated the two germline ends. The germline CDR1 and CDR2 sequences are SNHLY and FYNNEI. The DNA for the CDR3 is TGTGCCAGCAGTGACTTTGGGTCCGCCGGGGAGCTGTTTTTT. Translation gives CASSDFGSAGELFF.

J is TRBJ1-1 and V is TRBV13; D perhaps matches TRBD1 (5 bases). Trimming pared 1 base from V and 6 bases from J, leaving 6 bases between. The germline gives CDR1 PRHDT, CDR2 FYEKMQ (reference sequence). The CDR3 loop spans 12 amino acids. CDR3 coding DNA: TGTGCCAGCAGCTTAGTAGGGGCTGAAGCTTTCTTT. Encoded protein: CASSLVGAEAFF.

This clone has just one count. The chain joins TRBV30 to TRBJ1-4, with D perhaps matching TRBD1 (5 bases). The CDR3 length is 15 residues. Per germline, CDR1 GTSNPN and CDR2 SVGIG (reference sequence). Trimming took 2 bases from V and 5 from J, leaving 15 bases between them. CDR3 protein: CAWSPRGLGNEKLFF. In DNA, the CDR3 is TGTGCCTGGAGTCCCCGGGGCCTGGGGAATGAAAAACTGTTTTTT.

There are a few counts of this clone. The V and J genes are TRBV7-2 and TRBJ2-7; D perhaps matches TRBD1 (6 bases). This CDR3 is built from 14 residues. The germline CDR1 and CDR2 sequences are SGHTA and FQGNSA. The V end lost 5 bases, the J end lost 6 bases, and 17 bases lay between the germline ends. The CDR3, as DNA: TGTGCCAGCAGCCCTTTTACAGGGTCCGTCGAGCAGTACTTC. Translation gives CASSPFTGSVEQYF.

The chain is built from TRBV10-2 and TRBJ2-4; a weak D match, TRBD2 (5 bases). V dropped 0 bases and J dropped 8 bases, with 14 bases sitting between them. Germline loops: CDR1 WSHSY, CDR2 SAAADI. This CDR3 has 15 residues. The CDR3 reads CASSESLGTVHIQYF. Here the CDR3 DNA reads TGCGCCAGCAGTGAGTCACTAGGTACAGTCCACATTCAGTACTTC.

The gene calls are TRBV11-3 and TRBJ2-7; 8 nucleotides line up with TRBD2. Germline-derived CDR1 and CDR2 are SGHNT and YENEEA. The V gene end was trimmed by 4 bases and the J gene end by 6 bases; junction bases not matched to a gene: 2. This CDR3 has 12 amino acids. CDR3 DNA: TGTGCCAGCAGCTCCCGGGGGGGCGAGCAGTACTTC. This gives the protein CASSSRGGEQYF.

The chain links TRBV19 to TRBJ1-2, with 10 bases identical to TRBD1. Germline V gives CDR1 LNHDA, CDR2 SQIVND (reference sequence). This CDR3 has 13 residues. Trimming took 3 bases from V and 8 from J; bases not matched to a gene: 3. The chain's CDR3 is CASSMGQGWGYTF. CDR3 nucleotides: TGTGCCAGTAGTATGGGACAGGGGTGGGGCTACACCTTC. The full variable domain, its missing parts supplied by reference TRBV19 and TRBJ1-2, is DGGITQSPKYLFRKEGQNVTLSCEQNLNHDAMYWYRQDPGQGLRLIYYSQIVNDFQKGDIAEGYSVSREKKESFPLTVTSAQKNPTAFYLCASSMGQGWGYTFGSGTRLTVV.

The J gene is TRBJ2-1, the V gene TRBV11-2; 8 nucleotides align to TRBD2. V lost 1 base to trimming and J lost 6 bases; unmatched junction nucleotides: 8. The CDR3 has 16 amino acids. Germline V lookup: CDR1 SGHAT, CDR2 FQNNGV. CDR3 DNA: TGTGCCAGCAGCTTAGGATGGGGACTAGTAGGCAATGAGCAGTTCTTC. Its translation is CASSLGWGLVGNEQFF. The full variable domain, with the rest looked up from reference TRBV11-2 and TRBJ2-1, is EAGVAQSPRYKIIEKRQSVAFWCNPISGHATLYWYQQILGQGPKLLIQFQNNGVVDDSQLPKDRFSAERLKGVDSTLKIQPAKLEDSAVYLCASSLGWGLVGNEQFFGPGTRLTVL.

The rearrangement uses TRBV5-4 and TRBJ2-7, with a possible D match to TRBD2 (5 bases). CDR1 and CDR2 (germline): SGHNT, YYREEE (reference sequence). This CDR3 is 13 amino acids long. V lost 0 bases to trimming and J lost 2 bases, with 6 bases between them. The DNA for the CDR3 is TGTGCCAGCAGCTTGGGAGGGACCTACGAGCAGTACTTC. This gives the protein CASSLGGTYEQYF.

The CDR3 is CASSLRDRPSYEQYF. The CDR3 DNA sequence: TGTGCCAGCAGTCTGCGGGACAGGCCTTCCTACGAGCAGTACTTC. The J gene is TRBJ2-7, the V gene TRBV6-5; 8 nucleotides agree with TRBD1. The CDR3 covers 15 residues. In germline, CDR1 is MNHEY, CDR2 SVGAGI. Trimming at V came to 5 bases and at J to 1 base, leaving 7 bases not matched to a gene.